The 21 T cell receptor beta chains reported below all come from one sample, sequenced in a study of T cell responses to AZD1222 COVID-19 vaccine. Sequencing was performed with immunoSEQ multiplex PCR; in TCRdb, only in-frame clones are kept and a portion is missing. The sample records about 120,000 clones, roughly 92% being singletons. The sequenced sample was peripheral blood, obtained 28 days after the second AZD1222 dose. The receptor set was obtained from an adult who received the AZD1222 COVID-19 vaccine.

The chain couples TRBV6-2 or TRBV6-3 to TRBJ2-1; TRBD1 is a possible D gene (6 bases). The CDR3 runs to 18 residues. Trimming cost V 2 bases and J 0 bases, with 17 bases left between them. Germline CDR1 is MNHEY and CDR2 is SVGEGT. CDR3 DNA sequence: TGTGCCAGCAGTTACGCTCGTACAGGGTTACGCTCCTACAATGAGCAGTTCTTC. It specifies CASSYARTGLRSYNEQFF.

In its sample, this clone was seen once. This chain links TRBV14 with TRBJ2-7; D call uncertain. The CDR3 spans 13 residues. Germline-derived CDR1 and CDR2 are SGHDN and FVKESK. The V and J ends lost 4 bases and 7 bases respectively, with 14 bases between them. The CDR3: CASSPIRMGEQYF. The CDR3 region has the DNA TGTGCCAGCAGCCCCATCCGGATGGGAGAGCAGTACTTC.

The gene calls are TRBV18 and TRBJ2-5, with 8 bases lining up with TRBD1. CDR3 length: 14 residues. The V gene end was trimmed by 2 bases and the J gene end by 2 bases; junction bases not matched to a gene: 1. Germline assignment: CDR1 KGHSH and CDR2 LQKENI. CDR3 DNA: TGTGCCAGCTCACCAAACAGGGGGCAAGAGACCCAGTACTTC. It encodes CASSPNRGQETQYF.

This chain uses TRBV7-9 with TRBJ1-4; D is ambiguous. Germline V gene sequence: CDR1 SEHNR, CDR2 FQNEAQ (reference sequence). The CDR3 has 17 residues. Trimming shortened V by 1 base and J by 0 bases, and 12 bases separated the two germline ends. The CDR3 sequence: CASSLDGGPTTNEKLFF. The CDR3 DNA sequence: TGTGCCAGCAGCTTAGACGGTGGGCCTACAACTAATGAAAAACTGTTTTTT.

CDR3 region: CASSLGDSYYEQYF. The CDR3 DNA follows: TGTGCCAGCAGCTTGGGGGACAGCTACTACGAGCAGTACTTC. The chain combines TRBV5-8 with TRBJ2-7; TRBD1 aligns across 7 bases. Per germline, CDR1 SGHTS and CDR2 YDEGEE. Trimming removed 0 bases from V and 3 bases from J; junction bases left unmatched: 3. The CDR3 has 14 amino acids.

The genes are TRBV29-1 and TRBJ1-2, with 10 bases aligning to TRBD1. V shed 7 bases and J 4 bases; nucleotides not matched to a gene: 3. This CDR3 comprises 12 residues. Germline lookup yields CDR1 SQVTM and CDR2 ANQGSEA. The CDR3 DNA sequence: TGCAGCGGGACAGGGGGGGCCTATGGCTACACCTTC. This translates into CSGTGGAYGYTF.

The rearrangement links TRBV19 to TRBJ1-1; D remains unclear. The CDR3 consists of 16 residues. From germline, CDR1 is LNHDA and CDR2 SQIVND (reference sequence). V lost 5 bases, J lost 1 base, and 17 bases lay in between. CDR3 amino acids: CASSSRRWATNTEAFF. In DNA, the CDR3 is TGTGCCAGTAGTTCGAGACGGTGGGCTACGAACACTGAAGCTTTCTTT.

The chain's CDR3 is CATSDDSFGYTF. The DNA for the CDR3 is TGTGCCACCAGTGATGACAGTTTCGGCTACACCTTC. The V call is TRBV24-1, the J call TRBJ1-2, with D perhaps TRBD1 (5 bases). V shed 3 bases and J shed 8 bases, with 9 bases lying between them. CDR3 length: 12 amino acids. Germline V gene data show CDR1 as KGHDR and CDR2 as SFDVKD.

V and J are TRBV4-1 and TRBJ1-1; no reliable D call. Looked up from germline, CDR1 is MGHRA and CDR2 is YSYEKL. Trimming stripped 1 base from V and 1 base from J, with 7 bases between. The CDR3 extends over 14 amino acids. CDR3 DNA sequence: TGCGCCAGCAGCCAAGGAGCGGGGAACACTGAAGCTTTCTTT. As protein: CASSQGAGNTEAFF.

This rearrangement joins TRBV6-2 or TRBV6-3 to TRBJ1-1, with 7 positions matching TRBD1. J lost 4 bases, V lost 5 bases, and 10 bases had no gene match. The CDR3 covers 15 residues. Germline values: CDR1 MNHEY, CDR2 SVGEGT. The CDR3 DNA follows: TGTGCCAGCAGTGCGCGACAGGGTAGGGTCACTGAAGCTTTCTTT. Protein sequence: CASSARQGRVTEAFF.

The J gene is TRBJ2-7, the V gene TRBV19; D remains unclear. The CDR3 extends over 15 amino acids. Germline V CDR1 and CDR2: LNHDA, SQIVND (reference sequence). Trimming shortened V by 2 bases and J by 1 base, and 12 bases separated the two germline ends. CDR3 in DNA: TGTGCCAGTAGTATATTTACGGAGAATTCCTACGAGCAGTACTTC. Its translation is CASSIFTENSYEQYF.

The gene calls are TRBV3-1 (or the pseudogene TRBV3-2) and TRBJ2-1, with 7 bases aligning to TRBD1. The V segment lost 2 bases and the J segment 2 bases; nucleotides outside the gene matches: 6. The length of the CDR3 is 16 residues. In germline, CDR1 is LGHDT, CDR2 YNNKEL (reference sequence). CDR3 sequence reads: CASSQQLGGAYNEQFF. In nucleotides, the CDR3 is TGTGCCAGCAGCCAACAGCTAGGGGGCGCCTACAATGAGCAGTTCTTC.

This sequence joins TRBV29-1 and TRBJ1-2; 7 nucleotides match TRBD1. Germline-derived CDR1 and CDR2 are SQVTM and ANQGSEA. The CDR3 consists of 15 residues. V shed 3 bases, J shed 3 bases, and the junction held 10 bases outside the gene matches. CDR3 in amino acids: CSVDYLEGADYGYTF. The CDR3 DNA is TGCAGCGTTGATTATTTGGAGGGGGCGGACTATGGCTACACCTTC.

The V gene is TRBV5-1, the J gene TRBJ1-1; D gene unclear. The germline gives CDR1 SGHRS, CDR2 YFSETQ. The V end lost 2 bases, the J end lost 6 bases, and 14 bases lay between the germline ends. This CDR3 is built from 14 residues. CDR3 loop: CASSFRLGGSEAFF. The CDR3 DNA is TGCGCCAGCAGCTTTCGACTGGGAGGATCTGAAGCTTTCTTT.

The chain carries TRBV2 and TRBJ1-4; D may be TRBD1 (5 bases). Trimming removed 4 bases from V and 7 bases from J, with 13 bases in between. Germline V gives CDR1 SNHLY, CDR2 FYNNEI. The CDR3 sequence is 14 residues long. CDR3 in amino acids: CASSGGLSSEKLFF. DNA for the CDR3: TGTGCCAGCAGTGGGGGACTTTCGAGTGAAAAACTGTTTTTT.

The sample holds a few counts of this clone. The J gene is TRBJ1-4, the V gene TRBV7-2; 9 bases fit TRBD1. The V and J ends lost 1 base and 7 bases, in that order; junction bases with no gene match: 7. Per germline, CDR1 SGHTA and CDR2 FQGNSA. The CDR3 loop spans 16 amino acids. CDR3 loop: CASSLGSGTGSEKLFF. CDR3 coding DNA: TGTGCCAGCAGCTTAGGTTCCGGGACAGGGAGTGAAAAACTGTTTTTT.

The chain uses TRBV5-1 and TRBJ2-5, with D perhaps matching TRBD2 (5 bases). The CDR3 sequence is 13 residues long. Germline V CDR1 and CDR2: SGHRS, YFSETQ. With 2 bases removed from V and 5 bases from J, the gap between germline ends came to 10 bases. CDR3 protein: CASSFGSGETQYF. The CDR3 nucleotides read TGCGCCAGCAGCTTCGGATCGGGGGAGACCCAGTACTTC.

The chain combines TRBV19 with TRBJ1-1; D ambiguous. The V end lost 3 bases, the J end lost 4 bases, and 12 bases lay between the germline ends. The CDR3 is made up of 14 amino acids. In germline, CDR1 is LNHDA, CDR2 SQIVND (reference sequence). DNA of the CDR3: TGTGCCAGTAGTATCGTCTTGGTGGGCACTGAAGCTTTCTTT. Residues: CASSIVLVGTEAFF.

The chain links TRBV7-2 to TRBJ2-7; the match to TRBD1 covers 7 bases. Trimming cost V 9 bases and J 0 bases; bases outside gene matches: 11. Per the germline V gene, CDR1 is SGHTA and CDR2 is FQGNSA. The CDR3 spans 15 residues. CDR3 residues: CASETQGQHSYEQYF. CDR3 bases: TGTGCCAGTGAAACTCAGGGACAGCACTCCTACGAGCAGTACTTC.

The chain carries TRBV27 and TRBJ1-4; possible D gene TRBD1, 6 bases. This CDR3 has 15 amino acids. The germline gives CDR1 MNHEY, CDR2 SMNVEV (reference sequence). V was clipped by 0 bases and J by 8 bases, with 13 bases between them. In DNA form, the CDR3 reads TGTGCCAGCAGTTTATCGTACCCTCAGGGGGAAAAACTGTTTTTT. This gives the protein CASSLSYPQGEKLFF.

V usage is TRBV28 and J usage is TRBJ2-2; TRBD1 matches 10 bases. The CDR3 has 15 amino acids. Germline V gene data show CDR1 as MDHEN and CDR2 as SYDVKM. J gave up 6 bases and V 4 bases, and 5 bases lay outside the gene matches. DNA of the CDR3: TGTGCCAGCAGTTCGGCGGGACAGGGGCCCGGGGAGCTGTTTTTT. This gives the protein CASSSAGQGPGELFF.